Sequencing of this T cell receptor beta chain was carried out in a study of blood T cell repertoires in COVID-19. Libraries were prepared by immunoSEQ multiplex PCR; TCRdb keeps only in-frame clonotypes and omits some of them. The profile shows 200,000 to 300,000 clones, roughly 91% of them singletons. Deletions cut 5 bases from V and 5 bases from J, with 8 bases between. The CDR3 length is 12 residues. Germline loops: CDR1 SGHNT, CDR2 YENEEA. The TCR sequence derives from a woman aged 25 to 39 with acute COVID-19. The specimen sequenced was PBMCs or T cells enriched from blood (not recorded which). The chain is built from TRBV11-3 and TRBJ2-3; no firm D call. CDR3 region: CASSPPGDTQYF. In DNA form, the CDR3 reads TGTGCCAGCAGCCCACCGGGAGATACGCAGTATTTT.